This T cell receptor beta chain was recovered during a study of blood T cell repertoires in COVID-19 (dated by TCRdb to about 2020). General notes on the study: Collaborator samples came from the United States, Italy and Spain and covered acute and convalescent phases of COVID-19. The prospective study material was composed of cDNA or gDNA derived from T cells, B-cell-depleted T cells, or PBMCs. Deeply sampled blood TCRbeta repertoires from subjects exposed to, actively infected with, or recovered from COVID-19 were included in the dataset. A freely available public database, intended as a resource for researchers studying the immune response to SARS-CoV-2, is where the repertoires were released. Samples were obtained from the ongoing ImmuneRACE study (first 160 participants) and from 1,254 subjects provided by 6 global collaborators. Nearly every sample came with metadata listing a de-identified subject ID, COVID-19 status, age in years and sex. Where HLA class I and class II types were available, the types were taken from metadata supplied by the sample provider, not from assay-based typing.

This clone was observed once. No cognate antigen has been identified for it. No per-base quality is available; no much larger clone lies one base away. TCRbeta CDR3 regions were amplified from genomic DNA using the immunoSEQ Assay, a bias-controlled multiplex PCR. The study's processing was this. Nucleated cell counts per sample were estimated from amplification of reference gene primers within the assay. To quantify the absolute abundance of each unique TCRbeta CDR3 rearrangement, sequence reads were collapsed and filtered. Productive Simpson clonality was computed per sample as the square root of Simpson's diversity index over productive rearrangements. TCRdb mirrors the immuneACCESS table, restricted to in-frame sequences. Some clones are absent from its copies; in checked studies, under half trace to an unresolved V gene, and the reason for the others is unknown. The D gene and trimming were derived from the DNA, and the V and J assignments and clone size from that table. The sample records around 150,000 clones, 80% of which are singletons. Around 5% of the sample comes from the top ten.

Measured from the cysteine to the phenylalanine, the CDR3 is 16 residues long. This entry keeps only the CDR3 DNA: 48 bases, framed from base 1. V sheds 0 bases and J sheds 2 bases, leaving 14 bases between their ends. The germline V gene encodes CDR1 KGHSH and CDR2 LQKENI. Overall study outcomes, separate from this receptor: The quantity of clinical and demographic metadata differed by source and by participant and was supplied without curation.

Each collaborating institution followed its own protocols to collect whole blood in K2EDTA tubes. For TCRbeta analysis, collaborators shipped samples as frozen whole blood, isolated PBMCs, or DNA extracted from either of those sample types. The specimen sequenced was peripheral blood. The sequence derives from a woman aged 50 to 65 with acute or convalescent COVID-19. The sequence is built from TRBV18 and TRBJ2-7; the best D guess is TRBD2, with 5 bases matching. In nucleotide form, the sequence is TGTGCCAGCTCACCACCGCGAAGCGGCACAACCTACGAGCAGTACTTC. This codes for CASSPPRSGTTYEQYF. Full variable domain (CDR3 extended with the reference TRBV18 and TRBJ2-7 proteins): NAGVMQNPRHLVRRRGQEARLRCSPMKGHSHVYWYRQLPEEGLKFMVYLQKENIIDESGMPKERFSAEFPKEGPSILRIQQVVRGDSAAYFCASSPPRSGTTYEQYFGPGTRLTVT.